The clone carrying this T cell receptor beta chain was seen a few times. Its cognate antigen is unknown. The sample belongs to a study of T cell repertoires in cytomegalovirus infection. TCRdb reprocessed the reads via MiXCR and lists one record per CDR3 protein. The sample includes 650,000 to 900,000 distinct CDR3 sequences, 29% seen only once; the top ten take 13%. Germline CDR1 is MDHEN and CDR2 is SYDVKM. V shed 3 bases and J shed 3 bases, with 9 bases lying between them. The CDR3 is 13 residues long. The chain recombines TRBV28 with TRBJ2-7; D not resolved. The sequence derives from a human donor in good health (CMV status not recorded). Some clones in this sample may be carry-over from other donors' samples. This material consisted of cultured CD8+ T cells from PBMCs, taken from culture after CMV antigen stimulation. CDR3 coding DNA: TGTGCCAGCAGTTTTGAACGCAACTACGAGCAGTACGTC. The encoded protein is CASSFERNYEQYV.